Detailed here is one T cell receptor (beta chain). Its antigen is still unknown. Base qualities are not at hand, and no much larger clone is one base apart. This sample was included in a study of memory CD4+ T cells and cytomegalovirus serostatus (dated by TCRdb to the late 2010s). At the level of the whole study: The 35 or so healthy Belgian adults in the cohort included 9 who were CMV seropositive and some 25 who were CMV seronegative. CD4+ memory TCRbeta repertoires of a Belgian cohort with known cytomegalovirus serostatus were sequenced in order to replicate a published TCR-based CMV serostatus classifier.

A FACSAria II was used to sort memory CD4+ T cells, defined as single viable CD3+CD4+CD8-CD45RO+ cells. CMV serostatus was determined using a Roche Elecsys assay that detects serum IgG against CMV pp150, pp28, p38 and p52. After the samples were thawed, total CD4+ T cells were enriched through positive selection using CD4 magnetic microbeads. The samples came from a different study that was designed specifically to examine the CD4+ T cell memory repertoire. Peripheral blood mononuclear cells were isolated and cryopreserved according to standard operating procedures, and serum was stored at -80 degrees C. The staining relied on CD3-PerCP (BW264/56), CD4-APC (RPA-T4), CD45RO-PE (UCHT1) and CD8-Pacific Orange (3B5) antibodies, and Sytox blue was used to exclude non-viable cells. Broader findings and caveats from the paper: The original-framework classifier achieved a median bootstrapped AUC of roughly 0.95 with a 95% CI of 0.76-1.00 on the Belgian cohort. Only CD4+CD45RO+ memory cells were sequenced, in contrast to the original study, which included naive and memory CD4+ and CD8+ populations. CMV serostatus prediction reached a median bootstrapped AUC of roughly 0.95 with the original framework and roughly 0.9 with a US-trained random forest. The results were read as suggesting that the CMV-associated TCR signature is, for the most part, present in the CD4+ memory repertoire. Of 164 previously reported CMV-associated TCRbeta sequences, about 68 appeared in the CD4+ memory repertoires, each in one to five individuals.

The germline V gene (reference sequence) sets CDR1 to LNHDA and CDR2 to SQIVND. The CDR3 spans 13 residues, from the cysteine through the phenylalanine. The only DNA kept is the CDR3, 39 bases in frame from the first base. V is shortened by 8 bases, J by 5 bases, and the region joining them spans 15 bases. The Quick-DNA Microprep Kit was used to extract genomic DNA from the sorted cells. TCRbeta DNA was amplified with the immunoSEQ hsTCRbeta kit following the manufacturer's protocol. An Illumina MiSeq instrument was used to sequence the TCRbeta libraries. Per the original workflow: Following removal of out-of-frame sequences, 2.3 million or so distinct TCRbeta sequences were retained, with an average of roughly 70,000 per individual. Each individual was scored using the number of about 180 previously reported CMV-associated TCRbeta sequences that the individual carried and the total number of productive distinct TCRbeta sequences. A beta-binomial model was reimplemented in Python, and scikit-learn random forests with default parameters were trained on data from the US cohort. Classifier performance on the Belgian cohort was summarized as median AUC with percentile confidence intervals over 10,000 bootstrap iterations. Imported from immuneACCESS, the table was reduced by TCRdb to in-frame sequences with V and J called. These copies leave out some clones; in studies compared against another copy, an unresolved V gene accounts for under half, and the cause of the remainder is not known. V and J calls and clone size come straight from that table; D and trimming were deduced from the DNA. For this sample the table gives about 52,000 clones, of which 65% to 80% were detected only once. The ten most abundant clones make up more than 1.1% of the sample.

The rearrangement joined TRBV19 to TRBJ1-2; the D gene cannot be named for sure. This TCR came from an adult in good health and CMV-seropositive. The sequencing input was memory CD4+ T cells from blood. The CDR3 reads as follows: CASAAGPRYGYTF. In nucleotides, the sequence is TGTGCCAGTGCCGCGGGCCCTAGATATGGCTACACCTTC.